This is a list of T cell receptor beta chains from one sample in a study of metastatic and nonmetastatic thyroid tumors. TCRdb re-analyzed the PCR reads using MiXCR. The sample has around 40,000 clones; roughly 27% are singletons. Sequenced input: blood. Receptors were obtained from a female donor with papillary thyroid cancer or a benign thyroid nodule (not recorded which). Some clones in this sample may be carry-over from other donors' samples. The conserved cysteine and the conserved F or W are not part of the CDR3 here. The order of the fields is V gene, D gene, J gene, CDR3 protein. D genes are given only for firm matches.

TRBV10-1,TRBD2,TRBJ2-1,ASSSGTSGNNEQF
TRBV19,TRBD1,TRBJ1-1,ASSRQGANTEAF
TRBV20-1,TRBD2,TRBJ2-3,SARDLASGGPDTQY
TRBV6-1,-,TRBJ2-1,GSGATGPPLSEQF
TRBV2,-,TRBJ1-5,ASTGDGHQPQH
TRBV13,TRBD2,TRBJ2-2,ASSKRLAGGPSGELF
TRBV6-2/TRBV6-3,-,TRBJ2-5,ASGYTLGDQETQY
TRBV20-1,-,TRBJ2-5,SAIRDVQETQY
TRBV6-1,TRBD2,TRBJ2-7,ASSEAGLARD
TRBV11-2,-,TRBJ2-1,ASSLGCVGAGYNEQF